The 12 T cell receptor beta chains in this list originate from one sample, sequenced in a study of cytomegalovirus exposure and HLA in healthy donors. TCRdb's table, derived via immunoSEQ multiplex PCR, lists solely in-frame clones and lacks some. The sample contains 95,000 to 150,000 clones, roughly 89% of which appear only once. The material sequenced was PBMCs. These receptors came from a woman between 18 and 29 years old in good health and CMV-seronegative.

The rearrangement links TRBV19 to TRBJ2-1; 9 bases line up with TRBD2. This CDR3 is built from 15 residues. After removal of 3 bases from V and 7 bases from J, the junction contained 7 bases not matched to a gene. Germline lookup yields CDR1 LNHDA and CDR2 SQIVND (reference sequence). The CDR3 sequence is CASSIPGLAINEQFF. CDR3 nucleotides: TGTGCCAGTAGTATCCCGGGACTAGCAATAAATGAGCAGTTCTTC.

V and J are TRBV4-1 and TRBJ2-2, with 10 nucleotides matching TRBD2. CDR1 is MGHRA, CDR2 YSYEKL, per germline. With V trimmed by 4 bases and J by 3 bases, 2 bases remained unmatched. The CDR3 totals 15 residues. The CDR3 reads CASSPSGSDTGELFF. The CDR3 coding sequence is TGCGCCAGCAGCCCTAGCGGGAGCGACACCGGGGAGCTGTTTTTT.

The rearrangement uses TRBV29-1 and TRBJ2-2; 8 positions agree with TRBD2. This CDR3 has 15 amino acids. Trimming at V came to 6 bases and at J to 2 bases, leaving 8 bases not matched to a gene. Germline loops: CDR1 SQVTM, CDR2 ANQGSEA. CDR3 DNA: TGCAGCGTGCTTGTGAGCGGGGGAAACACCGGGGAGCTGTTTTTT. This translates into CSVLVSGGNTGELFF.

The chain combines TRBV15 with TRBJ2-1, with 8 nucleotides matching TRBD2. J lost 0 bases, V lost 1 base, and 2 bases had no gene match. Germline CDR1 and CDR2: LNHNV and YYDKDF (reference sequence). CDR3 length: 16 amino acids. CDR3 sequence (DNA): TGTGCCACCAGCAGAGTAGGGACTAGCTCCTACAATGAGCAGTTCTTC. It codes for CATSRVGTSSYNEQFF.

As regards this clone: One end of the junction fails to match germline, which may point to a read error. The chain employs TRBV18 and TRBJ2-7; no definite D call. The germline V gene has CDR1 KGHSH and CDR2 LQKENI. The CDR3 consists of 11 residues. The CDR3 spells CASSPSSEQYF. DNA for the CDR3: TGTGCCAGCTCACCATCCTCCGAGCAGTACTTC.

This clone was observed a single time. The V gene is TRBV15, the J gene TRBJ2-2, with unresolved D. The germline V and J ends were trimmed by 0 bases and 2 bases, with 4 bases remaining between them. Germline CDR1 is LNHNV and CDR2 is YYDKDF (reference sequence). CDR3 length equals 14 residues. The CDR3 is CATSRDSNTGELFF. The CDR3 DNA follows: TGTGCCACCAGCAGAGATTCTAACACCGGGGAGCTGTTTTTT.

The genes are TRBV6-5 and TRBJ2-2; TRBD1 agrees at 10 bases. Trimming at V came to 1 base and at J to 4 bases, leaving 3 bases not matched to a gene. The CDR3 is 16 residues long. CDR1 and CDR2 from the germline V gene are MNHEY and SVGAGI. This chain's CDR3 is CASSYFGQGGTGELFF. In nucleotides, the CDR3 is TGTGCCAGCAGTTACTTTGGACAGGGGGGCACCGGGGAGCTGTTTTTT.

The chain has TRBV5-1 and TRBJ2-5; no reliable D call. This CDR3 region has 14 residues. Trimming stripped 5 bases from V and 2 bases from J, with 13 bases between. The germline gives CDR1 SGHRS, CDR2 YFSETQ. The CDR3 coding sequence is TGCGCCAGCAGGACTGCCCCCCCGCAAGAGACCCAGTACTTC. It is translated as CASRTAPPQETQYF.

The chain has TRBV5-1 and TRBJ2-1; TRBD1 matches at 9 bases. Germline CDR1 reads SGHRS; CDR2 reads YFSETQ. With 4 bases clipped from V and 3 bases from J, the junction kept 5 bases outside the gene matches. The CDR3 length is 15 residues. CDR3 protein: CASSPGQGIYNEQFF. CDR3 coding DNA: TGCGCCAGCAGCCCAGGACAGGGGATCTACAATGAGCAGTTCTTC. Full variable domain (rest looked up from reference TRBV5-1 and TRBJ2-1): KAGVTQTPRYLIKTRGQQVTLSCSPISGHRSVSWYQQTPGQGLQFLFEYFSETQRNKGNFPGRFSGRQFSNSRSEMNVSTLELGDSALYLCASSPGQGIYNEQFFGPGTRLTVL.

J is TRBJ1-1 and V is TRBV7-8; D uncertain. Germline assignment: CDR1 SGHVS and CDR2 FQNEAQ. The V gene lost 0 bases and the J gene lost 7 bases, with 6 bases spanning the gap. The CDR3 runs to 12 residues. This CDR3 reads CASSLASGEAFF. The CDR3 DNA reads TGTGCCAGCAGCTTAGCATCAGGTGAAGCTTTCTTT.

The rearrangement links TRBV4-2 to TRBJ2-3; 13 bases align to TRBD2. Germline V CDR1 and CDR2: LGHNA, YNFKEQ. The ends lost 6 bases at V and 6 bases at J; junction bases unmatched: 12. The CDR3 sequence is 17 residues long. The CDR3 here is CASSPGTSGTRWDTQYF. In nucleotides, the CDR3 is TGTGCCAGCAGTCCCGGGACTAGCGGGACTCGGTGGGATACGCAGTATTTT.

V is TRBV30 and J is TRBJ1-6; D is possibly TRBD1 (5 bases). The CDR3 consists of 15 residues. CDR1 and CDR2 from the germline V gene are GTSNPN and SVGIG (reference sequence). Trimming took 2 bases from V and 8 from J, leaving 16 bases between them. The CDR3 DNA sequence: TGTGCCTGGAGTCCCCAGGGTGAGCTCGATTCACCCCTCCACTTT. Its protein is CAWSPQGELDSPLHF.